This T cell receptor (beta chain) is drawn from a study of cytomegalovirus exposure and HLA in healthy donors. PCR was performed using 60 Vbeta and 13 Jbeta primers. Repertoires were generated with immunoSEQ multiplex PCR, while TCRdb's copy carries only in-frame clones and drops some. The data contain approximately 90,000 clones, under 85% of them singletons. Study-wide findings and caveats: The presence/absence work took it that sequencing depth was about the same across donors. Further analysis was carried out later, and it showed several of the most significant clusters appearing linked to common viral pathogens.

Trimming removed 0 bases from V and 4 bases from J, with 10 bases in between. The CDR3 length is 14 residues. The germline V gene has CDR1 SGDLS and CDR2 YYNGEE. Concerning this clone itself: Antigen: not known. Other nucleotide sequences from this sample produce the same CDR3.

The TCR comes from a boy aged 5 to 17 in good health and CMV-seronegative. The chain links TRBV9 to TRBJ2-5, with a tentative D call TRBD2 (5 bases). The sequenced sample was PBMCs. The CDR3 is CASSVARGGETQYF. The CDR3 DNA reads as TGTGCCAGCAGCGTAGCTAGAGGAGGAGAGACCCAGTACTTC. The full variable domain, its missing parts supplied by reference TRBV9 and TRBJ2-5, is DSGVTQTPKHLITATGQRVTLRCSPRSGDLSVYWYQQSLDQGLQFLIQYYNGEERAKGNILERFSAQQFPDLHSELNLSSLELGDSALYFCASSVARGGETQYFGPGTRLLVL.